This T cell receptor (beta chain) was sequenced during a study of blood T cells in healthy people across ages. Trimming removed 0 bases at V and 7 bases at J, with 16 bases between. CDR1 LGHNA and CDR2 YSLEER come from the germline V gene. The CDR3 is 15 amino acids. Primers used in a second PCR of roughly 6 to 11 cycles were a sample-barcoded 5' primer and a J-beta primer mix. TCRdb used MiXCR to reprocess the 5' RACE reads, holding one entry per CDR3 protein. The table lists 850,000 to 1,100,000 distinct CDR3 sequences, roughly two fifths of them singletons, with about an eighth in the top ten. J is TRBJ2-7 and V is TRBV4-3, with D maybe TRBD1 (5 bases). Specimen: blood. The receptor comes from a man aged 18 to 29 in good health. The chain's CDR3 is CASSQDPWQDNEQYF. DNA for the CDR3: TGCGCCAGCAGCCAAGATCCTTGGCAGGACAATGAGCAGTACTTC.